A single T cell receptor beta chain is shown here with its context. These data originate in a study of cytomegalovirus exposure and HLA in healthy donors. The study ran its PCR with 60 Vbeta and 13 Jbeta primers. Sequencing used immunoSEQ multiplex PCR; TCRdb keeps in-frame clones, though not all of them. The table records about 140,000 clones, 70% to 75% of them present only once. V lost 3 bases and J lost 8, with 10 bases in between. This CDR3 region has 13 residues. Germline lookup yields CDR1 SNHLY and CDR2 FYNNEI. The source of this sequence is a human donor in good health. The rearrangement links TRBV2 to TRBJ1-4; tentative D call: TRBD1 (5 bases). The sequenced sample consisted of PBMCs. CDR3: CASSDRGVEKLFF. CDR3 bases: TGTGCCAGCAGTGATCGGGGGGTCGAAAAACTGTTTTTT.